A single T cell receptor beta chain is shown here with its context. The sample is drawn from a study of technical replicates of blood from a handful of donors. Germline CDR1 is SGHNT and CDR2 is YYREEE (reference sequence). CDR3 length equals 14 residues. Trimming at V came to 0 bases and at J to 10 bases, leaving 7 bases not matched to a gene. Sequencing was performed with immunoSEQ multiplex PCR; in TCRdb, only in-frame clones are kept and a portion is missing. The sample lists 13,000 to 15,000 clones, more than 70% occurring once. Material for sequencing was PBMCs. The clonotype originates from a human donor in good health. The J gene is TRBJ2-1, the V gene TRBV5-4, with 7 bases matching TRBD2. In nucleotides, the CDR3 is TGTGCCAGCAGCTTGGGAGGGAGGGCATTCGAGCAGTTCTTC. This codes for CASSLGGRAFEQFF.